This T cell receptor beta chain came from a study of OX40 agonist ivuxolimab in advanced cancers. As for the study in general: Having had anti-PD-1, anti-PD-L1 or anti-CTLA-4 therapy before was allowed, and around 39% had some. General study results and limits: At 0.1 to 3.0 mg/kg, clonal expansion of CD4+ and CD8+ blood T cells had occurred by week 6. The antigen specificity of the peripheral T cells (those that were expanded) was not determined. Among the least clonally expanded were partial responders at 0.1-3.0 mg/kg.

The table came from immunoSEQ multiplex PCR; TCRdb's copy has only in-frame clones and leaves some out. The sample shows roughly 60,000 clones, 70% to 90% of them seen only once. Germline V CDR1 and CDR2: SGDLS, YYNGEE. V lost 3 bases, J lost 0 bases, and 10 bases stayed unmatched. The CDR3 is 19 amino acids. Concerning this clone: Its antigen is currently unknown.

The clonotype comes from an adult with an advanced solid tumor such as melanoma, head and neck, liver or kidney cancer. This chain uses TRBV9 with TRBJ2-2, with TRBD2 identical over 11 bases. Source: CD4+ or CD8+ T cells sorted from blood, taken in a trial of the OX40 agonist ivuxolimab. In DNA form, the CDR3 reads TGTGCCAGCAGCGGAAGCCTGGGACTAGCGGACGCGAACACCGGGGAGCTGTTTTTT. This sequence encodes CASSGSLGLADANTGELFF.